This TCR beta chain was retrieved from a study of regulatory T cells in long-lasting Graves disease. Findings and limits, study-wide: Compared with new cases, persistent Graves' patients showed reduced TCR diversity. Favored gene segments in persistent disease were TRBV28, TRBJ1-2 and TRBJ2-5.

Sample time point: newly diagnosed GD, antithyroid drugs for less than 3 months. Extracted PBMC RNA gave rise to the TCR library. EDTA tubes received approximately 9 milliliters of collected peripheral blood. This clonotype occurred many times. What it binds is unknown. Arm-PCR of CDR3 regions with iRepertoire HTBI primers generated TCR beta libraries. TCRdb processed the multiplex PCR reads anew with MiXCR; each CDR3 protein has one entry. The table has 200,000 to 250,000 distinct CDR3 sequences, about 18% seen once. This CDR3 spans 14 amino acids. The germline gives CDR1 SQVTM, CDR2 ANQGSEA. The V segment lost 6 bases and the J segment 4 bases; nucleotides outside the gene matches: 9.

The V gene is TRBV29-1, the J gene TRBJ2-5; 9 bases align to TRBD2. The source of this sequence is a female donor with Graves disease. The sample in question was peripheral blood mononuclear cells (PBMCs), obtained at new diagnosis, from a patient treated with antithyroid drugs. CDR3 DNA: TGCAGCGTCGATACGGGACTAGCTGCAGAGACCCAGTACTTC. Encoded protein: CSVDTGLAAETQYF.